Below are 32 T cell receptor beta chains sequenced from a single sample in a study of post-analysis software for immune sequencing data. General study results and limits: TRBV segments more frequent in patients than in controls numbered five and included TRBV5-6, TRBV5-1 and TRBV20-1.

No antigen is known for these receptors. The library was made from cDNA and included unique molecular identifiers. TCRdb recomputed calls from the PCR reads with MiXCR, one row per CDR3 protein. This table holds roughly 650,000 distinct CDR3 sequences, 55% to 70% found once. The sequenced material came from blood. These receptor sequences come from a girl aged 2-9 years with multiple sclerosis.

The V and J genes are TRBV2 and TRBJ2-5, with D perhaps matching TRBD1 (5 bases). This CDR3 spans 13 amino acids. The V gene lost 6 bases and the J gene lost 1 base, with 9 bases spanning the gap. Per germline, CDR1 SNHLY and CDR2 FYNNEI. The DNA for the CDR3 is TGTGCCAGCAGAAGACAGATCCAAGAGACCCAGTACTTC. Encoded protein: CASRRQIQETQYF.

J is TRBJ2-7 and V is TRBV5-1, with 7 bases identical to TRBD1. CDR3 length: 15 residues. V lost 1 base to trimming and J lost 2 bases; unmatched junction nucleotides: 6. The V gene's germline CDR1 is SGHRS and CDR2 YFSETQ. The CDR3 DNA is TGCGCCAGCAGCTTGACGACAGGGAGCCCCTACGAGCAGTACTTC. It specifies CASSLTTGSPYEQYF.

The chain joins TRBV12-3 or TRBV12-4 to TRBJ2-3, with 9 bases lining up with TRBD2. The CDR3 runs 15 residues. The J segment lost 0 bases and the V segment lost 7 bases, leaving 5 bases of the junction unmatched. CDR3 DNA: TGTGCCAGCACCCTGACTAGCGGCAGCACAGATACGCAGTATTTT. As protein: CASTLTSGSTDTQYF.

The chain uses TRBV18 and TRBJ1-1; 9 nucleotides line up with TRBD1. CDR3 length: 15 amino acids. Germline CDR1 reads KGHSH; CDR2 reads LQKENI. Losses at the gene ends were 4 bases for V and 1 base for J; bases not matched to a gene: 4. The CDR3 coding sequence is TGTGCCAGCTCACAGCCGACAGGGGGGAACACTGAAGCTTTCTTT. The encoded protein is CASSQPTGGNTEAFF.

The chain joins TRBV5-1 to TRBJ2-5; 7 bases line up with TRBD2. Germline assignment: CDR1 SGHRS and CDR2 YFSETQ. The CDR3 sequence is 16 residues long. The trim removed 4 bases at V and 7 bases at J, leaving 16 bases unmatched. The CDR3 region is CASSPPFPAGTVTQYF. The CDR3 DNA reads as TGCGCCAGCAGCCCTCCCTTTCCAGCGGGGACGGTGACCCAGTACTTC.

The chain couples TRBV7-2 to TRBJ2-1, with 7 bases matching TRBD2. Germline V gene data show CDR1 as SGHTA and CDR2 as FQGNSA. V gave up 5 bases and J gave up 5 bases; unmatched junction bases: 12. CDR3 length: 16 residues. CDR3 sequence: CASSKTVTSANNEQFF. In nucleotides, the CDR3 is TGTGCCAGCAGCAAGACGGTAACTAGCGCAAACAATGAGCAGTTCTTC.

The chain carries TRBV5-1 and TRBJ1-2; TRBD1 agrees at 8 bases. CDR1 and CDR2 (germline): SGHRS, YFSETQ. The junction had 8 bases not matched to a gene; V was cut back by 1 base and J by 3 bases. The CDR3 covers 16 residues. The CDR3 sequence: CASSLKAGGEDYGYTF. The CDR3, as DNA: TGCGCCAGCAGCTTGAAGGCAGGGGGCGAAGACTATGGCTACACCTTC.

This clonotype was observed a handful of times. The CDR3 DNA reads as TGTGCCAGCAGCTTCGGGGGACTAGCGGGGCAATACAATGAGCAGTTCTTC. It is translated as CASSFGGLAGQYNEQFF. The J gene is TRBJ2-1, the V gene TRBV7-9, with 13 bases fitting TRBD2. The trim removed 3 bases at V and 4 bases at J, leaving 6 bases unmatched. Germline lookup yields CDR1 SEHNR and CDR2 FQNEAQ (reference sequence). The CDR3 sequence is 17 residues long.

CDR3 protein: CSARAGAMNTEAFF. The CDR3 coding sequence is TGCAGTGCCAGGGCAGGGGCTATGAACACTGAAGCTTTCTTT. The chain is built from TRBV20-1 and TRBJ1-1; D might be TRBD1 (6 bases). Germline CDR1 reads DFQATT; CDR2 reads SNEGSKA (reference sequence). The CDR3 spans 14 residues. V lost 6 bases, J lost 0 bases, and 14 bases lay in between.

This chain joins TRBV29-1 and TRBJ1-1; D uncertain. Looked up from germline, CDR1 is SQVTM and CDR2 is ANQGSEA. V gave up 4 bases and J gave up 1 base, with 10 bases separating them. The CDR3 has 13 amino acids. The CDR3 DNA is TGCAGCGTTGTACCGAATTGGAACACTGAAGCTTTCTTT. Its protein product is CSVVPNWNTEAFF. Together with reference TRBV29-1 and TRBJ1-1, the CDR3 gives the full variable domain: SAVISQKPSRDICQRGTSLTIQCQVDSQVTMMFWYRQQPGQSLTLIATANQGSEATYESGFVIDKFPISRPNLTFSTLTVSNMSPEDSSIYLCSVVPNWNTEAFFGQGTRLTVV.

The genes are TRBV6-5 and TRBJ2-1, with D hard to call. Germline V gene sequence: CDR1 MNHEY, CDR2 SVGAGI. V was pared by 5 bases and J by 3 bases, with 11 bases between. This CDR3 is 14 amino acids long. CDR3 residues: CASSAYKSYNEQFF. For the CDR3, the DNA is TGTGCCAGCAGTGCCTATAAAAGCTACAATGAGCAGTTCTTC.

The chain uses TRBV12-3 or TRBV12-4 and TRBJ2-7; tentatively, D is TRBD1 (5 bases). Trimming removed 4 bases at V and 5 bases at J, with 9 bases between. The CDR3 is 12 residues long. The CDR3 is CASSWGSDEQYF. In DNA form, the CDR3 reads TGTGCCAGCAGTTGGGGCTCTGACGAGCAGTACTTC.

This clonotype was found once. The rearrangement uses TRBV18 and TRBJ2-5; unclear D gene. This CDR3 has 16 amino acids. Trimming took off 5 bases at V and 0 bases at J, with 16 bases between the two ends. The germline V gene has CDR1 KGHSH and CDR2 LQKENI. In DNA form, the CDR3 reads TGTGCCAGCTCAGCCAGCTTCCCAGCAGACCAAGAGACCCAGTACTTC. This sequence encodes CASSASFPADQETQYF. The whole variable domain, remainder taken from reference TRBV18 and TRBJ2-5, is NAGVMQNPRHLVRRRGQEARLRCSPMKGHSHVYWYRQLPEEGLKFMVYLQKENIIDESGMPKERFSAEFPKEGPSILRIQQVVRGDSAAYFCASSASFPADQETQYFGPGTRLLVL.

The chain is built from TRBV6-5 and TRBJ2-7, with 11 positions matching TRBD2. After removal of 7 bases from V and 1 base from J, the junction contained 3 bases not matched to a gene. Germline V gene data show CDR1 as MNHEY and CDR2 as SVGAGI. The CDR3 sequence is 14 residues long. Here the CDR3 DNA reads TGTGCCAGCAACCGACTAGCGGGGTCCTACGAGCAGTACTTC. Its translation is CASNRLAGSYEQYF.

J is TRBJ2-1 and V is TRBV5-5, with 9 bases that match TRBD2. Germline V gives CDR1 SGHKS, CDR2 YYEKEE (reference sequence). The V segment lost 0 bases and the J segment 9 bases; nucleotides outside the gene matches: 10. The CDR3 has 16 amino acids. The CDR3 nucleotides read TGTGCCAGCAGCTTGGGAGATAGCGGGAGCTACGGTGAGCAGTTCTTC. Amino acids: CASSLGDSGSYGEQFF.

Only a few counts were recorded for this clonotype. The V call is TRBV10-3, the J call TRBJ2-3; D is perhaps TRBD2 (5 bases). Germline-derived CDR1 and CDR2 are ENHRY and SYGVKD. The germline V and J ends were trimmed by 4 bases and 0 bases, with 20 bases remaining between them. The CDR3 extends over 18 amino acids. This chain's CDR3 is CAISVAPLAAPSTDTQYF. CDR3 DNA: TGTGCCATCAGTGTAGCCCCGCTAGCCGCTCCTAGCACAGATACGCAGTATTTT.

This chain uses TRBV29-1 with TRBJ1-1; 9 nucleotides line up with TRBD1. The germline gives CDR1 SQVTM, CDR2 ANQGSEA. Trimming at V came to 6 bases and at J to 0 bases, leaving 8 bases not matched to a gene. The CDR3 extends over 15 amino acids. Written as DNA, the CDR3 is TGCAGCGTAGGTCCGGGACAGGGACTGAACACTGAAGCTTTCTTT. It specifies CSVGPGQGLNTEAFF.

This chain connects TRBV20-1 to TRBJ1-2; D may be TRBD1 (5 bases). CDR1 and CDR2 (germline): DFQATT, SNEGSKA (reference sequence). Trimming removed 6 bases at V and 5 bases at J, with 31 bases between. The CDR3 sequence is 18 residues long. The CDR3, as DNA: TGCAGTGCCCTGACCAGGGCCCCTAGTACTAAGGAAAGATATGGCTACACCTTC. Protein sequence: CSALTRAPSTKERYGYTF.

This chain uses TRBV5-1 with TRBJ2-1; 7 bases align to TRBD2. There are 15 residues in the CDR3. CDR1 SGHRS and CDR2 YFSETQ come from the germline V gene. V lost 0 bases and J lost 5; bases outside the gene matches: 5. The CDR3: CASSLAATSNNEQFF. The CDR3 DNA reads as TGCGCCAGCAGCTTGGCCGCGACTAGCAACAATGAGCAGTTCTTC.

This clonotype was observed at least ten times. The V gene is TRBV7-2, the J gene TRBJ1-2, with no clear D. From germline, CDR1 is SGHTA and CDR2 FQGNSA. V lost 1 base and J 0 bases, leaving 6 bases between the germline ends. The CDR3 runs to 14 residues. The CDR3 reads CASSLGTANYGYTF. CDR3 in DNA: TGTGCCAGCAGCTTAGGGACGGCTAACTATGGCTACACCTTC.

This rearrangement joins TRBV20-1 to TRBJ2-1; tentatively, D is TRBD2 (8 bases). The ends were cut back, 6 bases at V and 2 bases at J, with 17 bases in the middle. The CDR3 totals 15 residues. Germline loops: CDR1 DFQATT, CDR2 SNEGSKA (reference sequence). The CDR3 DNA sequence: TGCAGTGCCGGGAGGGGCCAGGGGGCCTACAATGAGCAGTTCTTC. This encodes CSAGRGQGAYNEQFF.

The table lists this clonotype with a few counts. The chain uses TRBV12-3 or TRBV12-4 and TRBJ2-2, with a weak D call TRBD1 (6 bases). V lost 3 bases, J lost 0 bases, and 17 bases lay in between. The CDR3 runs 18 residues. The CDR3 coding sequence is TGTGCCAGCAGTTTTTGGACAGAAGAACCCTCGAACACCGGGGAGCTGTTTTTT. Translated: CASSFWTEEPSNTGELFF.

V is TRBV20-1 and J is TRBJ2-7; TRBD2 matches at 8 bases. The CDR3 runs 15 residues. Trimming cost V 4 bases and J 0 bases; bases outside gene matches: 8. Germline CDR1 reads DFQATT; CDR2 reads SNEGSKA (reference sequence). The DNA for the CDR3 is TGCAGTGCTACCGGGACTAGGGGGAGCTCCTACGAGCAGTACTTC. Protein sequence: CSATGTRGSSYEQYF.

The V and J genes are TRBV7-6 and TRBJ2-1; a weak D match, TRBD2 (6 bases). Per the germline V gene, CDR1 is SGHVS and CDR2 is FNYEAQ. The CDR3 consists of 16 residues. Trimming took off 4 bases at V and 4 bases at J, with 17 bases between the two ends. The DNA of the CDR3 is TGTGCCAGCAGCTCCTCCGCGGGACTGACTTACAATGAGCAGTTCTTC. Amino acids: CASSSSAGLTYNEQFF.

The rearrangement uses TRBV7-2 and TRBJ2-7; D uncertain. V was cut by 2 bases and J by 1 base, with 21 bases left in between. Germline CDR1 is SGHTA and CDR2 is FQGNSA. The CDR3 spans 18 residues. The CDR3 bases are TGTGCCAGCAGCTTAACCTCCCTTGATCGATACTCTTCCTACGAGCAGTACTTC. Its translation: CASSLTSLDRYSSYEQYF.

The CDR3 coding sequence is TGTGCCAGCAGTTTTTCTACAGGTATTCAGTACGTC. It specifies CASSFSTGIQYV. This chain uses TRBV28 with TRBJ2-7, with D perhaps matching TRBD1 (5 bases). Deletions cut 3 bases from V and 10 bases from J, with 13 bases between. This CDR3 is built from 12 residues. Germline V lookup: CDR1 MDHEN, CDR2 SYDVKM.

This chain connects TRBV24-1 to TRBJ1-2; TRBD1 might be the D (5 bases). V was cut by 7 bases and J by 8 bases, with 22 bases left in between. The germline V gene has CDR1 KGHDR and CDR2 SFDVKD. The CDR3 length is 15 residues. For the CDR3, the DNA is TGTGCCACCAGCCCCCATGGGGGAACACAACGGGGCTACACCTTC. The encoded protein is CATSPHGGTQRGYTF.

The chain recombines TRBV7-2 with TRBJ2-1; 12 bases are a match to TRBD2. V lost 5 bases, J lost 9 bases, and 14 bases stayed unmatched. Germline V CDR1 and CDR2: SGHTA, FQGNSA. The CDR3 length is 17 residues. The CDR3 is CASSARLAGVGGGEQFF. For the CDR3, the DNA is TGTGCCAGCAGCGCCCGACTAGCGGGAGTGGGGGGGGGTGAGCAGTTCTTC.

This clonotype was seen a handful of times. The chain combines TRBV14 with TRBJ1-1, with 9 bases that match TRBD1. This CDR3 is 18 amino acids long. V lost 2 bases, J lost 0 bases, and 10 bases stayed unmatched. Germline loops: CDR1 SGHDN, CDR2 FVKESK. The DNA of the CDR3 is TGTGCCAGCAGCCAAATAGGCGACAGGGGGTTCGTGAACACTGAAGCTTTCTTT. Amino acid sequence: CASSQIGDRGFVNTEAFF.

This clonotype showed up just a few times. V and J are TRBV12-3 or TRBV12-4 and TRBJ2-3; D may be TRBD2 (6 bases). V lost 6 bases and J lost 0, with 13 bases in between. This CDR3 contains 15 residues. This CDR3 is CASRVSGSSTDTQYF. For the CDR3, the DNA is TGTGCCAGCAGAGTTAGCGGTTCTAGCACAGATACGCAGTATTTT.

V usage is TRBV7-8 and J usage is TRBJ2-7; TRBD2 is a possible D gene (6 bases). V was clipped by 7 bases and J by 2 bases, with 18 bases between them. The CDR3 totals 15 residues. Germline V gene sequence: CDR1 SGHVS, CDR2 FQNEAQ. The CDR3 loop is CASTPEAGPTYEQYF. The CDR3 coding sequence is TGTGCCAGCACCCCGGAGGCGGGACCTACCTACGAGCAGTACTTC.

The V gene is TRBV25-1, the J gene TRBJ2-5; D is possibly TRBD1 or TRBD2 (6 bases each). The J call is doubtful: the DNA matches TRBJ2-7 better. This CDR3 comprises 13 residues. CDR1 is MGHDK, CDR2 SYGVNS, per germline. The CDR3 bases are TGTGCCAGCGGGGGGACATACCTCGACGAGCAGTACTTC. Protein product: CASGGTYLDEQYF.